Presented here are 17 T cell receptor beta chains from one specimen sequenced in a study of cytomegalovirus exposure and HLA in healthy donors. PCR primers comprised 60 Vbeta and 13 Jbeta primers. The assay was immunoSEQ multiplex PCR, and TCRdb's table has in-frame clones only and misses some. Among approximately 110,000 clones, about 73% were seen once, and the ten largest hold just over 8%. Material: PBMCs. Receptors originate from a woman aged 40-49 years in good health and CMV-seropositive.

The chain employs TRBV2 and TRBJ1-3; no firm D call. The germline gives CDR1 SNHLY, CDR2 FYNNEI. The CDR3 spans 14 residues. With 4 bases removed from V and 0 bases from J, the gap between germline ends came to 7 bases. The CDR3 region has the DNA TGTGCCAGCAGTGTTGGGAGCTCTGGAAACACCATATATTTT. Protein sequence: CASSVGSSGNTIYF.

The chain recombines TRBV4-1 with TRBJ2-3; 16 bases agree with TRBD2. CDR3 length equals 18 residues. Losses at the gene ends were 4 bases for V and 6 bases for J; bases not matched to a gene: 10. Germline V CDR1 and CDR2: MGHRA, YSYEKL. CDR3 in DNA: TGCGCCAGCAGCCGCACCGGGACTAGCGGGGGGGCTGGGGATACGCAGTATTTT. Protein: CASSRTGTSGGAGDTQYF.

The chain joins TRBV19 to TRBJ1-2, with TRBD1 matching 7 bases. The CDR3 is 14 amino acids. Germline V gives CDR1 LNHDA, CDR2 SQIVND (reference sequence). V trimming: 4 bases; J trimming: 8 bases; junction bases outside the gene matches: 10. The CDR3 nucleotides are TGTGCCAGTAGTAATCGACAGGGCTGGTCGGGCTACACCTTC. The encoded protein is CASSNRQGWSGYTF.

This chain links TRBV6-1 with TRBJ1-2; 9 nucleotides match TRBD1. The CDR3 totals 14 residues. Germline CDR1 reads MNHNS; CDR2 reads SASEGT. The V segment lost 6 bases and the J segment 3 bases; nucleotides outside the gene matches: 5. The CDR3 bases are TGTGCCAGCAGGGGGGGACAGGGCGACTATGGCTACACCTTC. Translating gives CASRGGQGDYGYTF.

The CDR3, as DNA: TGTGCCAGCAGTAAGGGCGGGGCGAACACCGGGGAGCTGTTTTTT. It encodes CASSKGGANTGELFF. This chain uses TRBV6-5 with TRBJ2-2; perhaps TRBD2 as D (6 bases). Germline V lookup: CDR1 MNHEY, CDR2 SVGAGI. The CDR3 loop spans 15 amino acids. The germline V and J ends were trimmed by 5 bases and 0 bases, with 10 bases remaining between them.

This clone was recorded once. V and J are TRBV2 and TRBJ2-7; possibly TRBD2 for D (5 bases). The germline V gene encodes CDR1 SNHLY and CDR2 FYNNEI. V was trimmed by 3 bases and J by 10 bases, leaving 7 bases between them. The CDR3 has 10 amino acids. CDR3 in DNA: TGTGCCAGCAGTGAGGGAGTCCAGTACTTC. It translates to CASSEGVQYF.

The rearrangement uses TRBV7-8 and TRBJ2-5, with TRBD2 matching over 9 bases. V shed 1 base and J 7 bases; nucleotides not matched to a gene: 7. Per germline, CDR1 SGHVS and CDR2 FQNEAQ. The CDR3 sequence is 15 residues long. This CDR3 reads CASSLGAGGLRTQYF. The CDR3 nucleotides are TGTGCCAGCAGCTTAGGTGCGGGGGGGCTGAGGACCCAGTACTTC.

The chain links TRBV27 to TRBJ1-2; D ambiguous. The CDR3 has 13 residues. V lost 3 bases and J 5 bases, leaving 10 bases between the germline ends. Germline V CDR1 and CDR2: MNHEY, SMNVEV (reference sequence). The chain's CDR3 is CASSFAQTYGYTF. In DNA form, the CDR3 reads TGTGCCAGCAGTTTTGCACAGACGTATGGCTACACCTTC.

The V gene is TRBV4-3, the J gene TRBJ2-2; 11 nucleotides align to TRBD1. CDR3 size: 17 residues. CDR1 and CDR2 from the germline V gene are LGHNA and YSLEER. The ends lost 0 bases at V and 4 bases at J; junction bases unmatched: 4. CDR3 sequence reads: CASSQEVGTGGTGELFF. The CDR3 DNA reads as TGCGCCAGCAGCCAAGAGGTTGGGACAGGGGGCACCGGGGAGCTGTTTTTT.

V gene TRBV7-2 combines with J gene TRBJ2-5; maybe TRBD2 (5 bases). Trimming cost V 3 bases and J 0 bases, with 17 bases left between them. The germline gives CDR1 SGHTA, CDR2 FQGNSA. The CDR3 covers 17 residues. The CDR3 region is CASSFGHSDPYQETQYF. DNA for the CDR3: TGTGCCAGCAGCTTCGGTCATAGCGACCCGTACCAAGAGACCCAGTACTTC.

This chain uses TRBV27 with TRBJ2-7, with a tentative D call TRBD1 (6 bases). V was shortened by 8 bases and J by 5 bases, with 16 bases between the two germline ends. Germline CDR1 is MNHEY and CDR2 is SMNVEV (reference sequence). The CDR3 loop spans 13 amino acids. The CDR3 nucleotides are TGTGCCAGCGGGGACCGGGACATCCACGAGCAGTACTTC. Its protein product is CASGDRDIHEQYF.

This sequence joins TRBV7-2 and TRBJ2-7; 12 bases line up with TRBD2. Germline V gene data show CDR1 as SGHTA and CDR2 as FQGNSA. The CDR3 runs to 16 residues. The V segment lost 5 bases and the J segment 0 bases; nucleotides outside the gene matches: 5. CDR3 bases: TGTGCCAGCAGCCCGCGGACTAGCGGGAACTCCTACGAGCAGTACTTC. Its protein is CASSPRTSGNSYEQYF.

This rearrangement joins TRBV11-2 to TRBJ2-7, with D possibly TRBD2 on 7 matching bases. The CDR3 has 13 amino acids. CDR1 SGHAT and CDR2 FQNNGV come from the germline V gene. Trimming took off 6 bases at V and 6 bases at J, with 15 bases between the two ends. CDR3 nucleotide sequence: TGTGCCAGCAGGAGGGAGGGGGTAATCGAGCAGTACTTC. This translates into CASRREGVIEQYF.

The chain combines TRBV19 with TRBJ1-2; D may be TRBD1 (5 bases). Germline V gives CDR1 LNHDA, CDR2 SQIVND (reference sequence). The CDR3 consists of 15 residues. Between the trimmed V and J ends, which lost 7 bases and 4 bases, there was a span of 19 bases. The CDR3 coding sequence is TGTGCCAGTATAGGGGCCGACAGAACTTTCTATGGCTACACCTTC. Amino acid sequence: CASIGADRTFYGYTF.

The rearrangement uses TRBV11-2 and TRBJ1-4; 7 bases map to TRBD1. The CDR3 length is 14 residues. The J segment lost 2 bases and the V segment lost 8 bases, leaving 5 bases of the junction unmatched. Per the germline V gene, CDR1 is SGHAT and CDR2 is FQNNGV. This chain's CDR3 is CASGQTGTNEKLFF. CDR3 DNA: TGTGCCAGCGGTCAGACAGGGACTAATGAAAAACTGTTTTTT.

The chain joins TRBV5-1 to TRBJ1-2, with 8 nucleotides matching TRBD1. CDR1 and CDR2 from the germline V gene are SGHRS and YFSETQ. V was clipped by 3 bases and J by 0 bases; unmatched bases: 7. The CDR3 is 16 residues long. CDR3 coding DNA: TGCGCCAGCAGCTCGGACATGACAGGGGCTAACTATGGCTACACCTTC. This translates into CASSSDMTGANYGYTF.

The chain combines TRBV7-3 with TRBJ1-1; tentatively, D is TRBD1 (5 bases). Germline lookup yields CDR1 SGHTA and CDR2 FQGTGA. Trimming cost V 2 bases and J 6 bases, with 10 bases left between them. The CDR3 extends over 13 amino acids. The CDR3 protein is CASSLLGGAEAFF. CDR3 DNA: TGTGCCAGCAGCTTACTCGGGGGGGCTGAAGCTTTCTTT.